The 5 T cell receptor beta chains below come from one sample, sequenced in a study of cytomegalovirus exposure and HLA in healthy donors. TCRdb's copy holds only in-frame clones and misses some; the assay was immunoSEQ multiplex PCR. The table records about 83,000 clones, approximately 96% of them present only once. Sequencing was carried out using PBMCs. The receptors originated from a woman under 30 in good health and CMV-seronegative.

This clone was counted a single time. The CDR3 here is CASRRTGGSYEQYF. The CDR3 region has the DNA TGTGCCAGCAGAAGGACAGGGGGCTCCTACGAGCAGTACTTC. This chain links TRBV28 with TRBJ2-7, with 10 bases that match TRBD1. CDR1 MDHEN and CDR2 SYDVKM come from the germline V gene. CDR3 length: 14 residues. Losses at the gene ends were 6 bases for V and 0 bases for J; bases not matched to a gene: 2.

The chain has TRBV18 and TRBJ1-3, with D maybe TRBD1 (6 bases). Per the germline V gene, CDR1 is KGHSH and CDR2 is LQKENI. This CDR3 is 13 amino acids long. Trimming took 3 bases from V and 10 from J, leaving 13 bases between them. CDR3 sequence reads: CASSPGSGTTIYF. In DNA form, the CDR3 reads TGTGCCAGCTCACCCGGCTCAGGGACAACCATATATTTT.

The rearrangement uses TRBV18 and TRBJ1-5; no reliable D call. V dropped 5 bases and J dropped 0 bases, with 2 bases sitting between them. The CDR3 sequence is 12 residues long. From germline, CDR1 is KGHSH and CDR2 LQKENI. The CDR3 loop reads CASSYSNQPQHF. In DNA form, the CDR3 reads TGTGCCAGCTCATATAGCAATCAGCCCCAGCATTTT.

The chain has TRBV10-2 and TRBJ2-5; D might be TRBD1 (5 bases). The germline V gene encodes CDR1 WSHSY and CDR2 SAAADI. V dropped 8 bases and J dropped 7 bases, with 14 bases sitting between them. This CDR3 is 12 amino acids long. CDR3 nucleotide sequence: TGCGCCAGCCGGCACAGGCGCGGGACCCAGTACTTC. This translates into CASRHRRGTQYF.

This sequence joins TRBV5-8 and TRBJ2-1; 14 bases align to TRBD2. The CDR3 covers 18 residues. Germline loops: CDR1 SGHTS, CDR2 YDEGEE. After removal of 4 bases from V and 0 bases from J, the junction contained 6 bases not matched to a gene. The CDR3 DNA reads TGTGCCAGCAGCCTAGGGACTAGCGGGAGCAGCTCCTACAATGAGCAGTTCTTC. As protein: CASSLGTSGSSSYNEQFF.